This T cell receptor beta chain was sequenced for a study of blood T cell repertoires in COVID-19. Study information: Italy, Spain and the United States were the sources of the convalescent and acute COVID-19 samples. Nucleic acid was either cDNA or gDNA, and it came from T cells, B-cell-depleted T cells, or PBMCs.

Germline V gene sequence: CDR1 SEHNR, CDR2 FQNEAQ (reference sequence). The CDR3 totals 16 residues. V was clipped by 5 bases and J by 0 bases, with 14 bases between them. The recovered donors of Cohort 3 showed two negative PCRs, clearance, or symptom resolution. Authors' data handling: Amplification of reference gene primers provided the estimated nucleated cell counts. This table comes from immunoSEQ multiplex PCR, and its TCRdb copy is limited to in-frame clones, with some not included. From that table come the V and J calls and clone size; the DNA was used to work out D and trimming. The sample consists of a few hundred thousand clones, roughly 90% of them appearing once.

V is TRBV7-9 and J is TRBJ1-3; TRBD1 might be the D (5 bases). The clonotype originates from a woman aged 30 to 39 who had recovered from COVID-19. Material for sequencing was PBMCs or T cells enriched from blood (not recorded which). The CDR3 loop is CASSPDGHLSGNTIYF. DNA for the CDR3: TGTGCCAGCAGCCCTGACGGACATCTCTCTGGAAACACCATATATTTT.